The next 15 T cell receptor beta chains were all read from a single sample in a study of OX40 agonist ivuxolimab in advanced cancers. Generated by immunoSEQ multiplex PCR, the TCRdb table keeps only in-frame clones and is missing some. Among about 70,000 clones listed, roughly three quarters were seen once. The material sequenced was CD4+ or CD8+ T cells sorted from blood, taken in a trial of the OX40 agonist ivuxolimab. These receptor sequences come from an adult with an advanced solid tumor such as melanoma, head and neck, liver or kidney cancer.

V and J are TRBV5-1 and TRBJ1-4, with 7 bases that match TRBD1. The CDR3 spans 16 residues. V shed 4 bases and J 10 bases; nucleotides not matched to a gene: 16. In germline, CDR1 is SGHRS, CDR2 YFSETQ. This chain's CDR3 is CASSGRGRQGDGKLFF. The DNA for the CDR3 is TGCGCCAGCAGCGGGAGGGGTCGACAGGGAGATGGAAAACTGTTTTTT.

Points on this clone: A clone one base away is much larger, so this may be a read error. V usage is TRBV5-4 and J usage is TRBJ1-1; a weak D match, TRBD1 (6 bases). Trimming took off 4 bases at V and 4 bases at J, with 17 bases between the two ends. Germline CDR1 is SGHNT and CDR2 is YYREEE (reference sequence). CDR3 length: 15 amino acids. DNA for the CDR3: TGTGCCAGCAGCGTAGTTGGGGGGGCGGGCACTGAAGCTTTCTTT. Translation: CASSVVGGAGTEAFF.

V is TRBV12-5 and J is TRBJ2-3, with TRBD1 matching over 9 bases. CDR3 length: 14 amino acids. Trimming took 5 bases from V and 3 from J; bases not matched to a gene: 3. Germline CDR1 and CDR2: LGHNT and FRNRAP. The CDR3 reads CASGTGTGTDTQYF. The DNA of the CDR3 is TGTGCTAGTGGTACAGGGACAGGGACAGATACGCAGTATTTT.

The chain uses TRBV19 and TRBJ2-1, with TRBD2 matching 13 bases. In germline, CDR1 is LNHDA, CDR2 SQIVND (reference sequence). The CDR3 covers 15 residues. V lost 7 bases, J lost 8 bases, and 8 bases stayed unmatched. In DNA form, the CDR3 reads TGTGCCAGTACCACTAGCGGGGGGGCCTTCCATGAGCAGTTCTTC. This codes for CASTTSGGAFHEQFF.

CDR3 sequence: CASSARRQSSYEQYF. DNA of the CDR3: TGTGCCAGCAGTGCTAGACGGCAGAGCTCCTACGAGCAGTACTTC. The chain recombines TRBV28 with TRBJ2-7; D unresolved. V was clipped by 5 bases and J by 0 bases, with 14 bases between them. The germline CDR1 and CDR2 sequences are MDHEN and SYDVKM. The CDR3 covers 15 residues.

The rearrangement joins TRBV23-1 to TRBJ1-6; TRBD1 matches 8 bases. TRBV23-1 is placed among ORFs of uncertain function. CDR3 length: 17 amino acids. With 4 bases clipped from V and 5 bases from J, the junction kept 10 bases outside the gene matches. The CDR3 loop reads CASSLGQGSTDNSPLHF. The CDR3 DNA follows: TGCGCCAGCAGTCTTGGACAGGGCTCCACTGATAATTCACCCCTCCACTTT.

The J gene is TRBJ2-5, the V gene TRBV4-1; D may be TRBD2 (5 bases). Trimming took off 3 bases at V and 0 bases at J, with 14 bases between the two ends. The CDR3 is 16 residues long. The germline gives CDR1 MGHRA, CDR2 YSYEKL. The CDR3 loop reads CASSQSGRTYQETQYF. The DNA of the CDR3 is TGCGCCAGCAGCCAGAGCGGCAGGACGTACCAAGAGACCCAGTACTTC.

There are a few counts of this clone. V usage is TRBV19 and J usage is TRBJ2-7; D is tentatively TRBD1 or TRBD2 (7 bases each). Trimming took 5 bases from V and 3 from J, leaving 17 bases between them. The germline V gene encodes CDR1 LNHDA and CDR2 SQIVND (reference sequence). There are 15 residues in the CDR3. The CDR3 DNA is TGTGCCAGTAGTCCTCAGGGGGGGGACGACTACGAGCAGTACTTC. Its protein is CASSPQGGDDYEQYF.

The CDR3 DNA reads as TGTGCCAGCAGGGACAGCGGCGCAACTAATGAAAAACTGTTTTTT. Protein product: CASRDSGATNEKLFF. The rearrangement links TRBV6-6 to TRBJ1-4; weak D call: TRBD1 (6 bases). V dropped 6 bases and J dropped 0 bases, with 11 bases sitting between them. The CDR3 sequence is 15 residues long. Germline loops: CDR1 MNHNY, CDR2 SVGAGI (reference sequence).

Judged by abundance, this clone is large. The chain uses TRBV7-2 and TRBJ2-7; D uncertain. The CDR3 covers 11 residues. Germline-derived CDR1 and CDR2 are SGHTA and FQGNSA. Deletions cut 7 bases from V and 7 bases from J, with 11 bases between. DNA for the CDR3: TGTGCCAGCACCCTCCTCGGTGAGCAGTACTTC. It is translated as CASTLLGEQYF. The full variable domain, completed using reference TRBV7-2 and TRBJ2-7, is GAGVSQSPSNKVTEKGKDVELRCDPISGHTALYWYRQSLGQGLEFLIYFQGNSAPDKSGLPSDRFSAERTGGSVSTLTIQRTQQEDSAVYLCASTLLGEQYFGPGTRLTVT.

The rearrangement joins TRBV5-6 to TRBJ1-3; D might be TRBD1 (5 bases). This CDR3 contains 15 residues. The germline V and J ends were trimmed by 3 bases and 4 bases, with 14 bases remaining between them. The germline CDR1 and CDR2 sequences are SGHDT and YYEEEE. CDR3 residues: CASSSQAVSGNTIYF. CDR3 coding DNA: TGTGCCAGCAGCTCACAGGCGGTATCCGGAAACACCATATATTTT.

This chain uses TRBV2 with TRBJ2-3; D possibly matches TRBD1 or TRBD2 (5 bases each). This CDR3 comprises 13 residues. The germline V and J ends were trimmed by 3 bases and 7 bases, with 11 bases remaining between them. Germline CDR1 is SNHLY and CDR2 is FYNNEI. As DNA, the CDR3 is TGTGCCAGCAGTGATCCGGGACGAAATACGCAGTATTTT. Protein: CASSDPGRNTQYF.

This sequence joins TRBV7-6 and TRBJ1-1; D gene uncertain. Per the germline V gene, CDR1 is SGHVS and CDR2 is FNYEAQ. CDR3 length: 14 amino acids. Between the trimmed V and J ends, which lost 2 bases and 3 bases, there was a span of 10 bases. The CDR3 bases are TGTGCCAGCAGCTTAAATGGGAAGGACACTGAAGCTTTCTTT. This codes for CASSLNGKDTEAFF.

The V call is TRBV15, the J call TRBJ2-5; D not resolved. In germline, CDR1 is LNHNV, CDR2 YYDKDF (reference sequence). V was trimmed by 3 bases and J by 12 bases, leaving 20 bases between them. The CDR3 is 14 amino acids. The CDR3 sequence is CATSRVNEPSSKYF. CDR3 DNA: TGTGCCACCAGCAGGGTTAATGAGCCCTCATCAAAGTACTTC.

This chain joins TRBV11-2 and TRBJ2-1, with D possibly matching TRBD2 (7 bases). V was cut by 5 bases and J by 8 bases, with 16 bases left in between. The CDR3 has 14 residues. The V gene's germline CDR1 is SGHAT and CDR2 FQNNGV. The CDR3 sequence is CASSARAGADEQFF. In DNA form, the CDR3 reads TGTGCCAGCAGCGCCCGGGCGGGGGCTGATGAGCAGTTCTTC.